The T cell receptor beta chain under discussion was sequenced for a study of tumor-infiltrating lymphocytes in primary liver carcinoma. In its sample, this clonotype was seen many times. Scientists recovered RNA and DNA together from about 21-30 mg of unsorted bulk tissue. With roughly 500 ng total RNA as template and a constant-region primer, TCR beta cDNA was made. Generation of the TCR beta libraries relied on three nested multiplex PCR rounds using slightly modified ARM-PCR. Using its own MiXCR run on the multiplex PCR reads, TCRdb lists one record per CDR3 protein. This sample carries around 100,000 distinct CDR3 sequences, more than 65% of them seen once, and the ten largest clones take approximately 10%. Sample: liver tumor tissue from sampling region 5. Subset in this sample: tumor region T5, tumor centre. This TCR came from a woman aged 55-69 years with primary liver carcinoma and hepatitis B virus infection.

The CDR3 nucleotides read TGCGCCAGCAGCCTGGACAGGGGGACTGAAGCTTTCTTT. Protein: CASSLDRGTEAFF. V gene TRBV5-1 combines with J gene TRBJ1-1; 10 nucleotides agree with TRBD1. The trim removed 4 bases at V and 5 bases at J, leaving 2 bases unmatched. The CDR3 sequence is 13 residues long. CDR1 and CDR2 from the germline V gene are SGHRS and YFSETQ.